The 28 T cell receptor beta chains reported below all come from one sample, sequenced in a study of technical replicates of blood from a few donors. TCRdb's table, derived via immunoSEQ multiplex PCR, lists solely in-frame clones and lacks some. Of roughly 50,000 clones listed, around 96% were seen once; the top ten hold just over 3%. Sequenced: PBMCs. These receptors were obtained from a human donor in good health. Some clones in this sample may be carry-over from other donors' samples.

This clone was seen just once. V usage is TRBV7-9 and J usage is TRBJ2-7, with TRBD2 matching over 11 bases. The CDR3 runs to 15 residues. With V trimmed by 5 bases and J by 0 bases, 3 bases remained unmatched. CDR1 and CDR2 from the germline V gene are SEHNR and FQNEAQ (reference sequence). The CDR3 here is CASSRTSGSSYEQYF. The DNA of the CDR3 is TGTGCCAGCAGCCGAACTAGCGGGAGCTCCTACGAGCAGTACTTC.

The chain recombines TRBV4-2 with TRBJ1-1; 7 bases align to TRBD1. V was pared by 1 base and J by 4 bases, with 6 bases of the junction left unmatched. The CDR3 has 15 amino acids. Germline lookup yields CDR1 LGHNA and CDR2 YNFKEQ. CDR3 bases: TGTGCCAGCAGCCAAGTTCGGGCAGGGGGCACTGAAGCTTTCTTT. Protein: CASSQVRAGGTEAFF.

The chain combines TRBV28 with TRBJ2-4; 8 nucleotides agree with TRBD1. Germline V CDR1 and CDR2: MDHEN, SYDVKM. V trimming: 4 bases; J trimming: 8 bases; junction bases outside the gene matches: 7. The CDR3 runs 14 residues. DNA for the CDR3: TGTGCCAGCAGTTCCCTCGGACAGGGAGACATTCAGTACTTC. Translation: CASSSLGQGDIQYF.

This clone has only a few counts. This chain joins TRBV1 and TRBJ2-6; TRBD1, the table's D call, lacks a check against the DNA. TRBV1 is a documented pseudogene. The CDR3 runs to 17 residues. CDR3 DNA: TGCACCAGCAGACTGGGCTGTGCACAAAGTCGGGCCAACGTCCTGACTTTC. It yields the protein CTSRLGCAQSRANVLTF.

The chain employs TRBV7-2 and TRBJ2-5; 9 nucleotides align to TRBD1. CDR3 length equals 18 residues. Germline V gene sequence: CDR1 SGHTA, CDR2 FQGNSA. The ends lost 4 bases at V and 5 bases at J; junction bases unmatched: 17. DNA of the CDR3: TGTGCCAGCAGCTCCAATGGGATCTGGACAGGGGTTAAGGAGACCCAGTACTTC. The encoded protein is CASSSNGIWTGVKETQYF.

The rearrangement joins TRBV7-8 to TRBJ2-3; D might be TRBD1 (5 bases). Germline lookup yields CDR1 SGHVS and CDR2 FQNEAQ. Trimming stripped 1 base from V and 2 bases from J, with 16 bases between. The CDR3 has 17 residues. The CDR3 loop is CASSLEAGSYSTDTQYF. The CDR3 nucleotides are TGTGCCAGCAGCTTAGAGGCAGGGTCCTACTCCACAGATACGCAGTATTTT.

The rearrangement uses TRBV6-1 and TRBJ1-4, with 11 bases that match TRBD1. The CDR3 length is 14 residues. The V gene end was trimmed by 7 bases and the J gene end by 8 bases; junction bases not matched to a gene: 6. The germline CDR1 and CDR2 sequences are MNHNS and SASEGT. The CDR3 region is CASTRDRGIEKLFF. DNA of the CDR3: TGTGCCAGCACCCGGGACAGGGGGATAGAAAAACTGTTTTTT.

The chain uses TRBV6-5 and TRBJ1-2; unclear D gene. V was clipped by 6 bases and J by 4 bases, with 12 bases between them. Germline V lookup: CDR1 MNHEY, CDR2 SVGAGI. This CDR3 has 13 amino acids. CDR3: CASSKTVAYGYTF. CDR3 sequence (DNA): TGTGCCAGCAGCAAGACTGTGGCCTATGGCTACACCTTC.

V and J are TRBV6-4 and TRBJ1-1, with 7 positions matching TRBD1. CDR1 and CDR2 (germline): MRHNA, SNTAGT. V trimming: 3 bases; J trimming: 4 bases; junction bases outside the gene matches: 8. The CDR3 extends over 15 amino acids. The CDR3 protein is CASSDLQGIGTEAFF. Written as DNA, the CDR3 is TGTGCCAGCAGTGATTTACAGGGGATCGGCACTGAAGCTTTCTTT.

This clone has more than one count but fewer than ten. The chain employs TRBV6-1 and TRBJ2-7, with 14 bases aligning to TRBD2. Germline V gives CDR1 MNHNS, CDR2 SASEGT. This CDR3 is 14 amino acids long. The V and J ends lost 10 bases and 2 bases, in that order; junction bases with no gene match: 4. The CDR3 DNA sequence: TGTGCCACCCTGACTAGCGGGGGGGCCTACGAGCAGTACTTC. Translating it yields CATLTSGGAYEQYF.

V and J are TRBV5-4 and TRBJ2-7; 12 nucleotides line up with TRBD2. The V gene end was trimmed by 5 bases and the J gene end by 6 bases; junction bases not matched to a gene: 9. This CDR3 comprises 15 residues. CDR1 and CDR2 from the germline V gene are SGHNT and YYREEE (reference sequence). CDR3 region: CASSSTSGRSGEQYF. For the CDR3, the DNA is TGTGCCAGCAGTTCCACTAGCGGGAGGTCGGGCGAGCAGTACTTC.

The chain carries TRBV5-6 and TRBJ2-6; D might be TRBD1 (5 bases). The CDR3 contains 15 residues. The germline gives CDR1 SGHDT, CDR2 YYEEEE. Trimming cost V 0 bases and J 9 bases, with 13 bases left between them. CDR3 sequence reads: CASSLGQLTINVLTF. CDR3 sequence (DNA): TGTGCCAGCAGCTTGGGACAGCTCACTATCAACGTCCTGACTTTC.

V gene TRBV5-1 combines with J gene TRBJ2-2, with 13 positions matching TRBD2. With 7 bases clipped from V and 2 bases from J, the junction kept 5 bases outside the gene matches. This CDR3 spans 16 amino acids. CDR1 is SGHRS, CDR2 YFSETQ, per germline. The DNA of the CDR3 is TGCGCCAGCCACGGACTAGCGGGAGCTAACACCGGGGAGCTGTTTTTT. It encodes CASHGLAGANTGELFF. Based on the CDR3 plus reference TRBV5-1 and TRBJ2-2, the full variable domain is KAGVTQTPRYLIKTRGQQVTLSCSPISGHRSVSWYQQTPGQGLQFLFEYFSETQRNKGNFPGRFSGRQFSNSRSEMNVSTLELGDSALYLCASHGLAGANTGELFFGEGSRLTVL.

J is TRBJ1-5 and V is TRBV13; 8 bases are shared with TRBD1. Germline trimming cut 6 bases from V and 5 bases from J; bases unmatched to any gene: 9. CDR3 size: 15 residues. Per the germline V gene, CDR1 is PRHDT and CDR2 is FYEKMQ (reference sequence). CDR3 nucleotide sequence: TGTGCCAGCAGGAGTTGGGACAGGCTACATCAGCCCCAGCATTTT. This translates into CASRSWDRLHQPQHF.

The V and J genes are TRBV21-1 and TRBJ2-1; the table gives TRBD2 as D, unverified against the DNA. TRBV21-1 is designated a pseudogene. CDR3 size: 17 residues. CDR3 DNA sequence: TGTGCCAGCAGCAAATTCCAGCGGGGATGGAGGTCCAATGAGCAGTTCTTC. Its translation: CASSKFQRGWRSNEQFF.

V gene TRBV5-5 combines with J gene TRBJ2-2; D unclear. Germline values: CDR1 SGHKS, CDR2 YYEKEE (reference sequence). There are 14 residues in the CDR3. Trimming shortened V by 4 bases and J by 6 bases, and 13 bases separated the two germline ends. Written as DNA, the CDR3 is TGTGCCAGCAGCCGGGTGATGGTCGCCGGGGAGCTGTTTTTT. Amino acid sequence: CASSRVMVAGELFF.

This chain links TRBV4-3 with TRBJ1-1; 7 nucleotides match TRBD1. The germline V gene encodes CDR1 LGHNA and CDR2 YSLEER. V dropped 6 bases and J dropped 5; count of bases not matched to a gene: 6. The CDR3 has 13 amino acids. The CDR3 coding sequence is TGCGCCAGCAGTGACAGGGTGGGGACTGAAGCTTTCTTT. It is translated as CASSDRVGTEAFF.

The chain is built from TRBV2 and TRBJ1-2; 10 bases agree with TRBD1. From germline, CDR1 is SNHLY and CDR2 FYNNEI. The length of the CDR3 is 14 residues. Trimming removed 2 bases from V and 8 bases from J; junction bases left unmatched: 5. The CDR3 here is CASSEMTGGGGYTF. The CDR3 DNA reads TGTGCCAGCAGTGAAATGACAGGGGGCGGGGGCTACACCTTC.

The chain links TRBV4-2 to TRBJ1-2, with a possible D match to TRBD1 (5 bases). Germline V CDR1 and CDR2: LGHNA, YNFKEQ. This CDR3 spans 16 amino acids. Trimming removed 1 base at V and 3 bases at J, with 15 bases between. CDR3 DNA: TGTGCCAGCAGCCAAGTATTGGGGGAGGTGGACTATGGCTACACCTTC. Its protein product is CASSQVLGEVDYGYTF.

Turning to this clone: The sample carries other DNA sequences with the same CDR3. The chain joins TRBV19 to TRBJ2-5, with D tentatively TRBD2 (6 bases). The germline V gene encodes CDR1 LNHDA and CDR2 SQIVND (reference sequence). The V end was cut by 6 bases, the J end by 5 bases, with 10 bases between. CDR3 size: 12 residues. In DNA form, the CDR3 reads TGTGCCAGTAGGCAGGCGGGGGAGACCCAGTACTTC. This translates into CASRQAGETQYF. Filled out from reference TRBV19 and TRBJ2-5, the complete variable domain reads DGGITQSPKYLFRKEGQNVTLSCEQNLNHDAMYWYRQDPGQGLRLIYYSQIVNDFQKGDIAEGYSVSREKKESFPLTVTSAQKNPTAFYLCASRQAGETQYFGPGTRLLVL.

The chain combines TRBV27 with TRBJ2-3; TRBD2 agrees at 13 bases. This CDR3 is 17 amino acids long. Germline CDR1 is MNHEY and CDR2 is SMNVEV (reference sequence). The J segment lost 6 bases and the V segment lost 5 bases, leaving 11 bases of the junction unmatched. The CDR3 nucleotides are TGTGCCAGCAGTATGATAACTAGCGGGGGGGCGGCGGATACGCAGTATTTT. Translation: CASSMITSGGAADTQYF.

The rearrangement links TRBV9 to TRBJ2-5, with TRBD2 matching over 10 bases. The CDR3 sequence is 16 residues long. The junction had 10 bases not matched to a gene; V was cut back by 4 bases and J by 4 bases. Germline V gives CDR1 SGDLS, CDR2 YYNGEE. The CDR3 spells CASSPQTSGSRETQYF. Here the CDR3 DNA reads TGTGCCAGCAGCCCACAGACTAGCGGGTCACGAGAGACCCAGTACTTC.

This sequence joins TRBV2 and TRBJ2-3, with 7 bases matching TRBD1. CDR1 SNHLY and CDR2 FYNNEI come from the germline V gene. The CDR3 length is 13 residues. V gave up 5 bases and J gave up 1 base; unmatched junction bases: 0. The CDR3 nucleotides are TGTGCCAGCAGTACAGGGGGCACAGATACGCAGTATTTT. It is translated as CASSTGGTDTQYF.

This clone was counted only a few times. The genes are TRBV7-8 and TRBJ1-2; D is unresolved. Germline lookup yields CDR1 SGHVS and CDR2 FQNEAQ. This CDR3 region has 16 residues. Trimming removed 1 base from V and 7 bases from J, with 19 bases in between. The CDR3 spells CASSLEPGAFGFGYTF. CDR3 DNA: TGTGCCAGCAGCTTAGAACCAGGTGCCTTTGGTTTTGGCTACACCTTC. Combining the CDR3 with reference TRBV7-8 and TRBJ1-2 gives the whole variable domain GAGVSQSPRYKVAKRGQDVALRCDPISGHVSLFWYQQALGQGPEFLTYFQNEAQLDKSGLPSDRFFAERPEGSVSTLKIQRTQQEDSAVYLCASSLEPGAFGFGYTFGSGTRLTVV.

The chain recombines TRBV18 with TRBJ2-1, with 8 bases that match TRBD2. This CDR3 spans 14 amino acids. V was pared by 5 bases and J by 7 bases, with 7 bases of the junction left unmatched. In germline, CDR1 is KGHSH, CDR2 LQKENI. CDR3 DNA sequence: TGTGCCAGCTCAACGGGAGGGCCGGGTAATGAGCAGTTCTTC. Protein product: CASSTGGPGNEQFF.

The J gene is TRBJ1-5, the V gene TRBV7-2, with D possibly being TRBD1 (6 bases). Germline V gives CDR1 SGHTA, CDR2 FQGNSA. This CDR3 is 16 amino acids long. Trimming removed 1 base at V and 0 bases at J, with 10 bases between. CDR3 in amino acids: CASSLVGGVSNQPQHF. In nucleotides, the CDR3 is TGTGCCAGCAGCTTAGTAGGGGGAGTTAGCAATCAGCCCCAGCATTTT.

The chain joins TRBV6-1 to TRBJ2-1; tentative D call: TRBD2 (6 bases). V was pared by 3 bases and J by 3 bases, with 15 bases between. The CDR3 runs 16 residues. Germline assignment: CDR1 MNHNS and CDR2 SASEGT. CDR3 coding DNA: TGTGCCAGCAGTGACGGCAGGGCGGGGATCTACAATGAGCAGTTCTTC. It codes for CASSDGRAGIYNEQFF.

Only one count was recorded for this clone. This rearrangement joins TRBV9 to TRBJ1-3; tentative D call: TRBD1 (5 bases). The germline gives CDR1 SGDLS, CDR2 YYNGEE. Trimming left V 3 bases short and J 0 bases short, with 13 bases between. The CDR3 covers 16 residues. This CDR3 reads CASSDRGQGSGNTIYF. The CDR3 DNA sequence: TGTGCCAGCAGCGACCGCGGTCAGGGCTCTGGAAACACCATATATTTT.